This T cell receptor (beta chain) was recorded in a study of spatial heterogeneity in lung cancer. The study, taken as a whole, reports: Tumoral mutation counts were tracked by counts of expanded intratumoral alpha and beta TCRs.

The V segment lost 5 bases and the J segment 9 bases; nucleotides outside the gene matches: 12. The length of the CDR3 is 14 residues. Germline lookup yields CDR1 MDHEN and CDR2 SYDVKM. TCRdb fed the 5' RACE reads into MiXCR, producing one record per CDR3 protein. This table holds some 2,600 distinct CDR3 sequences, roughly 14% found once. This clonotype was detected ten times or more. The antigen remains undetermined. Time point given: sample taken at primary tumor resection. This TCR was sampled from a female donor with early-stage non-small cell lung cancer. Sequencing was performed on lung tumor tissue, taken at surgery. This rearrangement joins TRBV28 to TRBJ1-2; 7 bases are shared with TRBD1. This CDR3 reads CASSPGGTLGSYTF. Here the CDR3 DNA reads TGTGCCAGCAGTCCAGGGGGGACGCTCGGGAGCTACACCTTC.